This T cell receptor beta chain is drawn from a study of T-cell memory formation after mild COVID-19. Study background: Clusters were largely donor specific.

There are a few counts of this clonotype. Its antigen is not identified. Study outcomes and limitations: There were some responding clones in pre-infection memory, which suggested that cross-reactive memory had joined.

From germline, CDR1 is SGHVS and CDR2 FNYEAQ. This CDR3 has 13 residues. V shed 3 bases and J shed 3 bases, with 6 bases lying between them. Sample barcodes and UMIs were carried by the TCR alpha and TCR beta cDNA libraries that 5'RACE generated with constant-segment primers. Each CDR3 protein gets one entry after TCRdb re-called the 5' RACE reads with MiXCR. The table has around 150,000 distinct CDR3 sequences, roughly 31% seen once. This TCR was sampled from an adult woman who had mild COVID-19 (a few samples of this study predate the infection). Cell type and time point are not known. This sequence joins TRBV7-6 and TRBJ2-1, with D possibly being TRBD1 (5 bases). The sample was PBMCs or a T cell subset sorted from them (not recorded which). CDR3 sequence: CASSFQGYNEQFF. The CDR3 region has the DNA TGTGCCAGCAGCTTCCAGGGCTACAATGAGCAGTTCTTC.